These 32 T cell receptor beta chains share one sample of origin, sequenced in a study of breast tumors, draining lymph nodes, adjacent tissues. One entry per CDR3 protein, called by TCRdb with MiXCR from the multiplex PCR reads. The sample has roughly 15,000 distinct CDR3 sequences, 52% seen once. Sequenced sample: tumor-adjacent breast tissue. These receptors all stem from a female donor with breast cancer. Some clones in this sample may be carry-over from other donors' samples.

This clonotype occurred many times. The V gene is TRBV18, the J gene TRBJ2-1; 8 nucleotides align to TRBD2. V shed 0 bases and J 10 bases; nucleotides not matched to a gene: 11. The CDR3 consists of 16 residues. Germline V gene data show CDR1 as KGHSH and CDR2 as LQKENI. CDR3 amino acids: CASSPPTSGSGGEQFF. CDR3 sequence (DNA): TGTGCCAGCTCACCACCGACGAGCGGGAGTGGGGGGGAGCAGTTCTTC.

Sample share makes this clonotype large. This chain uses TRBV10-2 with TRBJ1-6; D gene ambiguous. Germline values: CDR1 WSHSY, CDR2 SAAADI. V dropped 5 bases and J dropped 9 bases, with 11 bases sitting between them. This CDR3 is 13 amino acids long. In DNA form, the CDR3 reads TGCGCCAGCAGTCCTGAGGCCCGTTCACCCCTCCACTTT. It yields the protein CASSPEARSPLHF.

This clonotype was detected only a few times. The chain links TRBV20-1 to TRBJ1-4, with D possibly being TRBD1 (6 bases). The CDR3 spans 14 residues. Deletions cut 1 base from V and 0 bases from J, with 6 bases between. CDR1 is DFQATT, CDR2 SNEGSKA, per germline (reference sequence). The CDR3 here is CSARGTATNEKLFF. CDR3 nucleotide sequence: TGCAGTGCTAGAGGGACAGCAACTAATGAAAAACTGTTTTTT.

This clonotype was picked up one time. V is TRBV5-1 and J is TRBJ2-7; no definite D call. V lost 8 bases, J lost 4 bases, and 10 bases lay in between. The germline V gene has CDR1 SGHRS and CDR2 YFSETQ. The CDR3 extends over 11 amino acids. The CDR3 coding sequence is TGCGCCAGTACCAACGGATACGAGCAGTACTTC. It encodes CASTNGYEQYF.

This clonotype was counted once. Its ends do not fully match the called genes, so a read error is possible. This chain joins TRBV9 and TRBJ2-3; D may be TRBD2 (6 bases). Per the germline V gene, CDR1 is SGDLS and CDR2 is YYNGEE. This CDR3 contains 14 residues. The CDR3 nucleotides read TGTGCCTGCAGCGGTGGGACTAGCACAGATACGCAGTATTTT. It codes for CACSGGTSTDTQYF.

This sequence joins TRBV20-1 and TRBJ2-5, with a possible D match to TRBD1 (6 bases). CDR1 DFQATT and CDR2 SNEGSKA come from the germline V gene (reference sequence). The length of the CDR3 is 14 residues. V shed 0 bases and J shed 5 bases, with 13 bases lying between them. The CDR3 nucleotides are TGCAGTGCTAGAGATGGAGAGGGGGAGGAGACCCAGTACTTC. The encoded protein is CSARDGEGEETQYF.

This clonotype was detected many times. The rearrangement uses TRBV6-1 and TRBJ2-7, with D uncertain. CDR3 length: 14 amino acids. The V end was cut by 1 base, the J end by 0 bases, with 7 bases between. Germline values: CDR1 MNHNS, CDR2 SASEGT. The DNA of the CDR3 is TGTGCCAGCAGTGAAGGCCCTGTCTCCTACGAGCAGTACTTC. It yields the protein CASSEGPVSYEQYF.

Ten or more counts support this clonotype. This chain links TRBV6-4 with TRBJ1-5; D not certain. CDR3 length: 21 residues. V shed 1 base and J shed 0 bases, with 25 bases lying between them. Germline V gene data show CDR1 as MRHNA and CDR2 as SNTAGT. CDR3 amino acids: CASSDFHQRAPTLYSNQPQHF. The CDR3 DNA sequence: TGTGCCAGCAGTGACTTCCACCAAAGGGCCCCTACGTTATATAGCAATCAGCCCCAGCATTTT.

This clonotype was picked up many times. This may arise from a read error, as a much more abundant clone is one base away. The chain carries TRBV6-2 or TRBV6-3 and TRBJ2-7; D unresolved. The CDR3 consists of 14 residues. The germline gives CDR1 MNHEY, CDR2 SVGEGT. Trimming removed 5 bases at V and 0 bases at J, with 11 bases between. CDR3 nucleotide sequence: TGTGCCAGCAGTCACATGGACCACTCCTACGAGCAGTACTTC. It is translated as CASSHMDHSYEQYF.

This clonotype is categorized as medium-sized. The V call is TRBV10-2, the J call TRBJ1-6; D perhaps matches TRBD1 (6 bases). The CDR3 consists of 15 residues. The ends were cut back, 6 bases at V and 7 bases at J, with 16 bases in the middle. The germline gives CDR1 WSHSY, CDR2 SAAADI. The chain's CDR3 is CASSRPQGNNSPLHF. Written as DNA, the CDR3 is TGCGCCAGCAGCCGGCCCCAGGGGAACAATTCACCCCTCCACTTT.

Remarks on this clonotype: Because the CDR3 is missing its conserved closing phenylalanine or tryptophan, this is likely a read error. The limits of the CDR3 on the DNA are not certain, so only TCRdb's listed CDR3 is given. The genes are TRBV9 and TRBJ2-1. The CDR3 is 13 amino acids in total, end residues counted. Germline V gene lookup returns CDR1 SGDLS and CDR2 YYNGEE. This CDR3 reads CASSVDGLSEAFS.

This clonotype was counted ten times or more. J is TRBJ1-1 and V is TRBV24-1; 7 bases are shared with TRBD1. V was clipped by 7 bases and J by 3 bases; unmatched bases: 7. The CDR3 has 14 residues. Germline CDR1 and CDR2: KGHDR and SFDVKD. The CDR3 protein is CATRPDREDTEAFF. The CDR3, as DNA: TGTGCCACCAGGCCAGACAGGGAGGACACTGAAGCTTTCTTT.

This clonotype was found many times. This chain joins TRBV3-2 and TRBJ2-1; the table's D call, TRBD1, has no DNA check behind it. TRBV3-2 is flagged as a pseudogene. This CDR3 is 16 amino acids long. The CDR3 here is CASSGCEGFKVNEQFF. DNA for the CDR3: TGTGCCAGCAGCGGCTGCGAGGGGTTTAAGGTCAATGAGCAGTTCTTC.

This clonotype is termed medium-sized. V and J are TRBV7-6 and TRBJ2-3; D gene ambiguous. The CDR3 loop spans 12 amino acids. The V end was cut by 4 bases, the J end by 5 bases, with 7 bases between. The germline V gene has CDR1 SGHVS and CDR2 FNYEAQ. For the CDR3, the DNA is TGTGCCAGCAGCTCATTAAGAGATACGCAGTATTTT. This translates into CASSSLRDTQYF.

The CDR3 loop reads CASSDKGTYYSGANVLTF. For the CDR3, the DNA is TGTGCCAGCTCAGACAAAGGGACGTACTACTCTGGGGCCAACGTCCTGACTTTC. V and J are TRBV18 and TRBJ2-6; possibly TRBD1 or TRBD2 for D (5 bases each). The CDR3 is 18 residues long. Trimming left V 5 bases short and J 0 bases short, with 17 bases between. Germline CDR1 KGHSH, CDR2 LQKENI.

This clonotype has more than one count but fewer than ten. The genes are TRBV4-3 and TRBJ1-2, with a weak D call TRBD1 (5 bases). The CDR3 extends over 16 amino acids. Trimming removed 0 bases from V and 7 bases from J, with 18 bases in between. CDR1 is LGHNA and CDR2 is YSLEER in the germline V gene. The CDR3 protein is CASSQDRWTSGLGYTF. The CDR3 DNA sequence: TGCGCCAGCAGCCAAGATAGGTGGACGTCGGGGCTTGGCTACACCTTC.

This clonotype appeared many times. The junction and the germline gene differ at one end; a read error may be behind it. The chain joins TRBV4-1 to TRBJ2-5, with no clear D. The germline gives CDR1 MGHRA, CDR2 YSYEKL. This CDR3 contains 14 residues. The CDR3 loop reads CASSQAGPQDTQYF. In DNA form, the CDR3 reads TGCGCCAGCAGCCAGGCCGGGCCTCAAGATACCCAGTACTTC.

By its share, this clonotype is medium-sized. V gene TRBV9 combines with J gene TRBJ2-1; the D call may be TRBD1 or TRBD2 (6 bases each). The CDR3 totals 14 residues. CDR1 SGDLS and CDR2 YYNGEE come from the germline V gene. V was pared by 3 bases and J by 3 bases, with 10 bases between. The CDR3 DNA is TGTGCCAGCAGCGGAGGAGGGGGCTACAATGAGCAGTTCTTC. Amino acids: CASSGGGGYNEQFF.

The rearrangement joins TRBV25-1 to TRBJ2-3, with a tentative D call TRBD1 (6 bases). This CDR3 is built from 12 residues. Looked up from germline, CDR1 is MGHDK and CDR2 is SYGVNS. The CDR3 loop is CAAQGSTDTQYF. Written as DNA, the CDR3 is TGTGCTGCGCAGGGGAGCACAGATACGCAGTATTTT. The full variable domain, its missing parts supplied by reference TRBV25-1 and TRBJ2-3, is EADIYQTPRYLVIGTGKKITLECSQTMGHDKMYWYQQDPGMELHLIHYSYGVNSTEKGDLSSESTVSRIRTEHFPLTLESARPSHTSQYLCAAQGSTDTQYFGPGTRLTVL.

This clonotype is judged medium-sized. The V call is TRBV6-5, the J call TRBJ1-5; unclear D gene. Germline loops: CDR1 MNHEY, CDR2 SVGAGI. The CDR3 runs 13 residues. V lost 5 bases and J lost 7, with 12 bases in between. The CDR3 coding sequence is TGTGCCAGCAGTGGAGGGATGGACCAGCCCCAGCATTTT. Amino acids: CASSGGMDQPQHF.

The gene calls are TRBV2 and TRBJ2-7; D is ambiguous. Germline-derived CDR1 and CDR2 are SNHLY and FYNNEI. Trimming took off 1 base at V and 4 bases at J, with 11 bases between the two ends. This CDR3 is 14 amino acids long. The CDR3: CASSEGPRRYEQYF. The CDR3, as DNA: TGTGCCAGCAGTGAAGGACCCCGACGTTACGAGCAGTACTTC.

The chain joins TRBV5-1 to TRBJ2-7, with 10 positions matching TRBD1. Trimming removed 4 bases from V and 3 bases from J; junction bases left unmatched: 4. Germline-derived CDR1 and CDR2 are SGHRS and YFSETQ. The length of the CDR3 is 14 residues. The CDR3 sequence is CASSQGQGFYEQYF. DNA of the CDR3: TGCGCCAGCAGCCAGGGACAGGGGTTCTACGAGCAGTACTTC.

V gene TRBV28 combines with J gene TRBJ1-1, with a tentative D call TRBD1 (5 bases). The CDR3 totals 13 residues. Germline-derived CDR1 and CDR2 are MDHEN and SYDVKM. Trimming removed 5 bases from V and 8 bases from J, with 15 bases in between. The chain's CDR3 is CASSTGDAAEAFF. The DNA of the CDR3 is TGTGCCAGCAGTACGGGGGACGCGGCCGAAGCTTTCTTT. Full variable domain (missing parts from reference TRBV28 and TRBJ1-1): DVKVTQSSRYLVKRTGEKVFLECVQDMDHENMFWYRQDPGLGLRLIYFSYDVKMKEKGDIPEGYSVSREKKERFSLILESASTNQTSMYLCASSTGDAAEAFFGQGTRLTVV.

The genes are TRBV6-5 and TRBJ1-2; 9 positions agree with TRBD1. Germline CDR1 and CDR2: MNHEY and SVGAGI. Losses at the gene ends were 5 bases for V and 7 bases for J; bases not matched to a gene: 8. The CDR3 sequence is 14 residues long. CDR3 nucleotide sequence: TGTGCCAGCAGTAATGGACAGGGGCGCACTGGCTACACCTTC. It is translated as CASSNGQGRTGYTF.

This clonotype was seen repeatedly, ten times or more. The chain recombines TRBV6-2 or TRBV6-3 with TRBJ1-2; a possible D gene is TRBD1 (5 bases). The CDR3 is made up of 12 amino acids. Germline-derived CDR1 and CDR2 are MNHEY and SVGEGT. Trimming took 7 bases from V and 6 from J, leaving 12 bases between them. The CDR3 protein is CASKAGYDGYTF. The CDR3 DNA reads as TGTGCCAGCAAAGCAGGGTATGATGGCTACACCTTC.

By proportion, this clonotype is medium-sized (0.01 to 0.1%). This may come from a read error, since a much larger clone is one base off. The rearrangement joins TRBV20-1 to TRBJ2-7; 11 bases match TRBD2. The CDR3 consists of 14 residues. J was trimmed by 6 bases and V by 5 bases; bases with no gene match: 9. The germline gives CDR1 DFQATT, CDR2 SNEGSKA (reference sequence). The CDR3 is CSALGLAGASEQYF. The CDR3 nucleotides are TGCAGTGCTCTCGGACTAGCGGGTGCCTCCGAGCAGTACTTC.

By proportion, this clonotype is medium-sized (0.01 to 0.1%). This chain uses TRBV19 with TRBJ1-5, with a tentative D call TRBD1 (6 bases). The V gene lost 6 bases and the J gene lost 3 bases, with 12 bases spanning the gap. The CDR3 length is 14 residues. Per the germline V gene, CDR1 is LNHDA and CDR2 is SQIVND (reference sequence). The chain's CDR3 is CASRLRGANQPQHF. The CDR3 coding sequence is TGTGCCAGTAGGTTGCGGGGGGCCAATCAGCCCCAGCATTTT. Full variable domain (missing parts from reference TRBV19 and TRBJ1-5): DGGITQSPKYLFRKEGQNVTLSCEQNLNHDAMYWYRQDPGQGLRLIYYSQIVNDFQKGDIAEGYSVSREKKESFPLTVTSAQKNPTAFYLCASRLRGANQPQHFGDGTRLSIL.

This clonotype showed up many times. This chain links TRBV5-1 with TRBJ2-7; 9 bases align to TRBD1. The germline CDR1 and CDR2 sequences are SGHRS and YFSETQ. The CDR3 length is 15 residues. The CDR3 coding sequence is TGCGTGACCGCCACCGGGACAGGGCCCACCTACGAGCAGTACTTC. Translation gives CVTATGTGPTYEQYF.

The chain is built from TRBV2 and TRBJ2-3; no firm D call. With 0 bases removed from V and 3 bases from J, the gap between germline ends came to 13 bases. The CDR3 is 16 amino acids. CDR1 and CDR2 from the germline V gene are SNHLY and FYNNEI. CDR3 sequence reads: CASSEAIRGLTDTQYF. CDR3 nucleotide sequence: TGTGCCAGCAGTGAAGCCATTCGCGGTTTAACAGATACGCAGTATTTT.

The chain carries TRBV9 and TRBJ2-1, with 16 positions matching TRBD2. V trimming: 3 bases; J trimming: 2 bases; junction bases outside the gene matches: 14. CDR1 SGDLS and CDR2 YYNGEE come from the germline V gene. This CDR3 is built from 21 residues. CDR3 protein: CASSGGTSGRGATSTYNEQFF. Written as DNA, the CDR3 is TGTGCCAGCAGCGGTGGGACTAGCGGGAGGGGAGCGACTAGCACCTACAATGAGCAGTTCTTC.

This clonotype was observed at least ten times. This sequence joins TRBV20-1 and TRBJ1-1; 8 bases match TRBD1. The CDR3 is 14 residues long. With V trimmed by 3 bases and J by 4 bases, 7 bases remained unmatched. Germline V CDR1 and CDR2: DFQATT, SNEGSKA (reference sequence). CDR3 nucleotide sequence: TGCAGTGCTAGCATACAGGGGGTGAGCACTGAAGCTTTCTTT. Translating it yields CSASIQGVSTEAFF.

The chain uses TRBV2 and TRBJ1-2; TRBD1 matches at 8 bases. V gave up 6 bases and J gave up 6 bases; unmatched junction bases: 9. The CDR3 has 14 amino acids. CDR1 and CDR2 from the germline V gene are SNHLY and FYNNEI. The CDR3 spells CASRFKMTGDGYTF. In DNA, the CDR3 is TGTGCCAGCAGATTTAAAATGACAGGGGATGGCTACACCTTC.